The 20 T cell receptor beta chains below were found in one sample sequenced in a study of T cell responses to AZD1222 COVID-19 vaccine. The protocol was immunoSEQ multiplex PCR, while the TCRdb copy is restricted to in-frame clones and leaves out a portion. The table shows approximately 74,000 clones, with around nine tenths occurring only once. Sequences were derived from peripheral blood, sampled 28 days after the second AZD1222 dose. The source of these receptors is an adult who received the AZD1222 COVID-19 vaccine.

As DNA, the CDR3 is TGTGCCAGCAGCTTAGTTTCTGGGGGCGAGACCCAGTACTTC. As protein: CASSLVSGGETQYF. The gene calls are TRBV7-3 and TRBJ2-5; TRBD1 is a possible D gene (6 bases). Germline lookup yields CDR1 SGHTA and CDR2 FQGTGA. The CDR3 loop spans 14 amino acids. The V end was cut by 2 bases, the J end by 5 bases, with 12 bases between.

CDR3 nucleotide sequence: TGTGCCAGCAGCTCCTCAGATGAGCAGTTCTTC. Translated: CASSSSDEQFF. This sequence joins TRBV7-3 and TRBJ2-1; D ambiguous. Trimming took 4 bases from V and 8 from J, leaving 6 bases between them. Germline V gives CDR1 SGHTA, CDR2 FQGTGA. The CDR3 spans 11 residues.

The chain couples TRBV12-5 to TRBJ2-1, with a possible D match to TRBD1 (7 bases). The V gene lost 5 bases and the J gene lost 6 bases, with 17 bases spanning the gap. CDR3 length: 15 residues. Germline values: CDR1 LGHNT, CDR2 FRNRAP. CDR3 nucleotide sequence: TGTGCTAGTGGTCCCGACAGGGTGGAGGGCAATGAGCAGTTCTTC. Translation gives CASGPDRVEGNEQFF.

The V call is TRBV7-2, the J call TRBJ2-3, with D uncertain. The CDR3 runs 13 residues. Trimming stripped 4 bases from V and 4 bases from J, with 9 bases between. The germline gives CDR1 SGHTA, CDR2 FQGNSA. CDR3 protein: CASSSDPADTQYF. In DNA, the CDR3 is TGTGCCAGCAGCTCAGATCCGGCAGATACGCAGTATTTT.

This chain uses TRBV14 with TRBJ2-5; no clear D. The V and J ends lost 1 base and 7 bases respectively, with 4 bases between them. Germline lookup yields CDR1 SGHDN and CDR2 FVKESK. This CDR3 has 11 residues. The CDR3 DNA follows: TGTGCCAGCAGCCAAGTTTGGACCCAGTACTTC. Its protein product is CASSQVWTQYF.

This chain links TRBV10-3 with TRBJ1-1, with TRBD1 as a possible D gene (5 bases). Germline CDR1 is ENHRY and CDR2 is SYGVKD. V gave up 6 bases and J gave up 8 bases, with 10 bases separating them. The CDR3 is 11 amino acids. The CDR3 loop reads CAIRGDFEAFF. Written as DNA, the CDR3 is TGTGCCATCAGGGGGGATTTCGAAGCTTTCTTT.

V usage is TRBV30 and J usage is TRBJ1-4; TRBD1 matches 8 bases. J lost 6 bases, V lost 2 bases, and 5 bases had no gene match. The CDR3 is made up of 14 amino acids. Germline lookup yields CDR1 GTSNPN and CDR2 SVGIG (reference sequence). The CDR3 loop reads CAWSRAGGYEKLFF. The DNA for the CDR3 is TGTGCCTGGAGTCGAGCAGGGGGCTATGAAAAACTGTTTTTT.

The V gene is TRBV5-1, the J gene TRBJ1-4, with D unresolved. The CDR3 is 15 amino acids. Per germline, CDR1 SGHRS and CDR2 YFSETQ. Trimming took off 4 bases at V and 0 bases at J, with 10 bases between the two ends. The CDR3 region has the DNA TGCGCCAGCAGCCTTTCCTCGACAACTAATGAAAAACTGTTTTTT. The encoded protein is CASSLSSTTNEKLFF.

The chain has TRBV7-8 and TRBJ1-2; perhaps TRBD1 as D (5 bases). Trimming removed 4 bases at V and 2 bases at J, with 8 bases between. This CDR3 region has 13 residues. Germline V gives CDR1 SGHVS, CDR2 FQNEAQ. CDR3 coding DNA: TGTGCCAGCAGCTCCGGGGGGAACTATGGCTACACCTTC. Amino acid sequence: CASSSGGNYGYTF. Based on the CDR3 plus reference TRBV7-8 and TRBJ1-2, the full variable domain is GAGVSQSPRYKVAKRGQDVALRCDPISGHVSLFWYQQALGQGPEFLTYFQNEAQLDKSGLPSDRFFAERPEGSVSTLKIQRTQQEDSAVYLCASSSGGNYGYTFGSGTRLTVV.

This clone was counted once. This rearrangement joins TRBV7-2 to TRBJ2-2; 10 bases line up with TRBD1. The length of the CDR3 is 14 residues. With V trimmed by 5 bases and J by 9 bases, 6 bases remained unmatched. Germline-derived CDR1 and CDR2 are SGHTA and FQGNSA. The CDR3 nucleotides are TGTGCCAGCAGCCCAGACAGGGGGCAGCGGGAGCTGTTTTTT. It codes for CASSPDRGQRELFF.

This chain links TRBV11-2 with TRBJ2-7; D possibly corresponds to TRBD1 (6 bases). The CDR3 contains 15 residues. The germline gives CDR1 SGHAT, CDR2 FQNNGV. The V end was cut by 5 bases, the J end by 2 bases, with 16 bases between. The CDR3 bases are TGTGCCAGCAGCCGGCAGGGGAGTTATACCTACGAGCAGTACTTC. Translated, it gives CASSRQGSYTYEQYF.

The rearrangement links TRBV10-1 to TRBJ1-1; 7 bases match TRBD1. The CDR3 extends over 13 amino acids. Germline V gene sequence: CDR1 WNHNN, CDR2 SYGVQD (reference sequence). With V trimmed by 6 bases and J by 4 bases, 5 bases remained unmatched. This CDR3 is CASSPGQFTEAFF. As DNA, the CDR3 is TGCGCCAGCAGCCCGGGACAGTTCACTGAAGCTTTCTTT.

The J gene is TRBJ2-5, the V gene TRBV11-2; 10 bases match TRBD2. Per the germline V gene, CDR1 is SGHAT and CDR2 is FQNNGV. The V segment lost 0 bases and the J segment 9 bases; nucleotides outside the gene matches: 13. This CDR3 has 17 amino acids. CDR3 region: CASSLDPGLAKDSAQYF. Written as DNA, the CDR3 is TGTGCCAGCAGCTTAGATCCGGGACTAGCGAAAGACTCGGCCCAGTACTTC.

This sequence joins TRBV30 and TRBJ2-5; D is unclear. This CDR3 comprises 11 residues. V lost 0 bases to trimming and J lost 8 bases, with 7 bases between them. Looked up from germline, CDR1 is GTSNPN and CDR2 is SVGIG (reference sequence). CDR3 residues: CAWSVLATQYF. As DNA, the CDR3 is TGTGCCTGGAGTGTGTTAGCTACCCAGTACTTC.

V usage is TRBV5-6 and J usage is TRBJ2-5, with 7 bases identical to TRBD2. After removal of 0 bases from V and 5 bases from J, the junction contained 10 bases not matched to a gene. The CDR3 is 16 residues long. Germline CDR1 SGHDT, CDR2 YYEEEE. The CDR3 loop reads CASSLDSGGIHETQYF. The CDR3 coding sequence is TGTGCCAGCAGCTTGGACTCCGGGGGGATTCACGAGACCCAGTACTTC.

The chain uses TRBV6-2 or TRBV6-3 and TRBJ2-7, with TRBD1 as a possible D gene (5 bases). The CDR3 is 14 residues long. Germline CDR1 and CDR2: MNHEY and SVGEGT. V shed 5 bases and J shed 2 bases, with 13 bases lying between them. CDR3 region: CASSLNRYPYEQYF. DNA for the CDR3: TGTGCCAGCAGTCTTAACAGGTACCCCTACGAGCAGTACTTC.

In nucleotides, the CDR3 is TGTGCCAGTAGTTCCTCCCAGGCAGGGGGTTTGCGCAATCAGCCCCAGCATTTT. This encodes CASSSSQAGGLRNQPQHF. The genes are TRBV19 and TRBJ1-5, with 7 bases fitting TRBD1. Germline V gene data show CDR1 as LNHDA and CDR2 as SQIVND (reference sequence). This CDR3 is built from 18 residues. The J segment lost 2 bases and the V segment lost 5 bases, leaving 15 bases of the junction unmatched.

The chain is built from TRBV7-9 and TRBJ2-3; D might be TRBD2 (5 bases). V gave up 4 bases and J gave up 6 bases, with 14 bases separating them. Germline V gene sequence: CDR1 SEHNR, CDR2 FQNEAQ (reference sequence). The CDR3 is 14 amino acids. Here the CDR3 reads CASSYGLGVDTQYF. The CDR3 DNA sequence: TGTGCCAGCAGCTATGGACTGGGAGTGGATACGCAGTATTTT.

The chain employs TRBV5-8 and TRBJ1-1; no firm D call. The V and J ends lost 0 bases and 3 bases respectively, with 6 bases between them. The CDR3 is made up of 13 amino acids. Germline V gene lookup returns CDR1 SGHTS and CDR2 YDEGEE. The CDR3 loop is CASSLGRDTEAFF. CDR3 nucleotides: TGTGCCAGCAGCTTGGGAAGGGACACTGAAGCTTTCTTT.

The chain links TRBV6-5 to TRBJ1-2; D is ambiguous. Germline loops: CDR1 MNHEY, CDR2 SVGAGI. The CDR3 covers 14 residues. V dropped 0 bases and J dropped 0 bases, with 5 bases sitting between them. The CDR3 here is CASSYSNTNYGYTF. The CDR3 DNA follows: TGTGCCAGCAGTTACTCGAATACTAACTATGGCTACACCTTC.